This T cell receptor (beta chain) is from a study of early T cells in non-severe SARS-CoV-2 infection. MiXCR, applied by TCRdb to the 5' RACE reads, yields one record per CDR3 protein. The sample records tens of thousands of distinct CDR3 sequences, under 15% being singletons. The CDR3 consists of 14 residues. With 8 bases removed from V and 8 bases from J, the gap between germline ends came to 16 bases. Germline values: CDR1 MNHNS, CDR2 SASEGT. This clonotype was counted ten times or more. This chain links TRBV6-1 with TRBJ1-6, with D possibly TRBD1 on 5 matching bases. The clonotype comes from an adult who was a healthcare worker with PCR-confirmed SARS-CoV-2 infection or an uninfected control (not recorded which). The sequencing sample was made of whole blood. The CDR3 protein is CASAGYLQDSPLHF. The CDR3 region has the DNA TGTGCCAGCGCGGGATACCTACAGGATTCACCCCTCCACTTT.